The clone carrying this TCR beta chain was seen only a few times. Its target is not known. The record originates from a study of CD8 T cells in ankylosing spondylitis. General observations from the study: Blood of patients with ankylosing spondylitis appeared to be characterized by a TCR beta motif of roughly eight highly homologous variants.

Researchers built TCR beta libraries using quantitative 5'-RACE with molecular barcodes. MiXCR, run by TCRdb on the 5' RACE reads, gives a single entry per CDR3 protein. The sample carries 470,000 or so distinct CDR3 sequences, more than 25% recorded once. J gave up 0 bases and V 3 bases, and 3 bases lay outside the gene matches. The V gene's germline CDR1 is MNHNS and CDR2 SASEGT. The CDR3 is 15 amino acids. The sequenced material came from blood, either unsorted or a sorted T cell fraction (not recorded which). The origin of this receptor is a male donor with ankylosing spondylitis. The chain is built from TRBV6-1 and TRBJ2-7; the match to TRBD2 covers 9 bases. The CDR3: CASSDVAGVSYEQYV. The CDR3 DNA sequence: TGTGCCAGCAGTGATGTAGCGGGAGTCTCCTACGAGCAGTACGTC.